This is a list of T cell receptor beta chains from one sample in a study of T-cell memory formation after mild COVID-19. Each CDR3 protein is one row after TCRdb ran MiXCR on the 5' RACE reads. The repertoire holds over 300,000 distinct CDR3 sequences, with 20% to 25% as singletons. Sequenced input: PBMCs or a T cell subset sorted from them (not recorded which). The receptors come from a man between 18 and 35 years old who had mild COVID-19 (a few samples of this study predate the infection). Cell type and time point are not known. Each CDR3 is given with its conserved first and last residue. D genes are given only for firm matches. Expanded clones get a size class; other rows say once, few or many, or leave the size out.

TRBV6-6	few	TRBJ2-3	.	TGTGCCAGCAGTTCCACTTCGGGAGATACGCAGTATTTT	CASSSTSGDTQYF
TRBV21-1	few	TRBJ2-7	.	TGTGCCAGCAGCCCCAAACAGGGCTACGAGCAGTACTTC	CASSPKQGYEQYF
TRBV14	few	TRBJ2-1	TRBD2	TGTGCCAGCAGACGACTAGCAGATACGGATGAGCAGTTCTTC	CASRRLADTDEQFF
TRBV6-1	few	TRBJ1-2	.	TGTGCCAGCAGTGAATCGGGATATGGCTACACCTTC	CASSESGYGYTF
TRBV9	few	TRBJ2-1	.	TGTGCCAGCACCAAGGGGGGGAGCTCCTACAATGAGCAGTTCTTC	CASTKGGSSYNEQFF
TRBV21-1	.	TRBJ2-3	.	TGTGCCAGCAGCAAAGGAGGGAGCACAGATACGCAGTATTTT	CASSKGGSTDTQYF
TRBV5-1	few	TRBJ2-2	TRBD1	TGCGCCAGCAGCTGGGACAGGCTGAACACCGGGGAGCTGTTTTTT	CASSWDRLNTGELFF
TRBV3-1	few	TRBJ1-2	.	TGTGCCAGCAGCCAATCGTCGGCAGGGTATAACTATGGCTACACCTTC	CASSQSSAGYNYGYTF
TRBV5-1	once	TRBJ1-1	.	TGCGCCAGCAGCCTAGGTCGTGGCAGGCCGAACACTGAAGCTTTATTT	CASSLGRGRPNTEALF
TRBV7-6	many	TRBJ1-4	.	TGTGCCAGCAGCTCCGTCCCAGCCGGGATCCAAACTAATGAAAAACTGTTTTTT	CASSSVPAGIQTNEKLFF
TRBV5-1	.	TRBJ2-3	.	TGCGCCAGCAGCTTTGTCCCGGCAGATACGCAGTATTTT	CASSFVPADTQYF
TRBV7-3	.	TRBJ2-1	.	TGTGCCAGCAGCTCGACAGGCGGGAATGAGCAGTTCTTC	CASSSTGGNEQFF
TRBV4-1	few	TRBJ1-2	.	TGCGCCAGCAGCCAAGATTGGAGTACGGGGGCCAGCTATGGCTACACCTTC	CASSQDWSTGASYGYTF
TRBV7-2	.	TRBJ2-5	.	TGTGCCAGCAGCTTCTACCGGCAAGAGACCCAGTACTTC	CASSFYRQETQYF
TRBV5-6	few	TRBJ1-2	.	TGTGCCAGCAGCTTAAAGTCGAGAGATCCATCTAACTATGGCTACACCTTC	CASSLKSRDPSNYGYTF
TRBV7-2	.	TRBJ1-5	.	TGTGCCAGCAGCTTATCGGGTCCTGGCAATCAGCCCCAGCATTTT	CASSLSGPGNQPQHF
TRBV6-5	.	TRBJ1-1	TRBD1	TGTGCCAGCAGTTACGCGGTCTGGACAGGGAACACTGAAGCTTTCTTT	CASSYAVWTGNTEAFF
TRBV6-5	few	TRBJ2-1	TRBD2	TGTGCCAGCAACCTAGCGGGGGGGTCCTACAATGAGCAGTTCTTC	CASNLAGGSYNEQFF
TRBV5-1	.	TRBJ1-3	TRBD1	TGCGCCAGCAGCTTGGCTGGGACAGTCTCTGGAAACACCATATATTTT	CASSLAGTVSGNTIYF
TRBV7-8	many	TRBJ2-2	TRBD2	TGTGCCAGCAGCTTAACTAGCGGGACCGGGGAGCTGTTTTTT	CASSLTSGTGELFF
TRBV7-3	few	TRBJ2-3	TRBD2	TGTGCCAGCAGCTCGGGACTAGCGGGCACAGATACGCAGTATTTT	CASSSGLAGTDTQYF
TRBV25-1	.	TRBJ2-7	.	TGTGCCAGCTCCTCCTTGGGCTACGAGCAGTACTTC	CASSSLGYEQYF
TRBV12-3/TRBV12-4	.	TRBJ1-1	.	TGTGCCAGCAGTCCTATACAGGTGGCAAGAGAAGCTTTCTTT	CASSPIQVAREAFF
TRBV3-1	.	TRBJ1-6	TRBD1	TGTGCCAGCAGCCAAACAGGGGTGGATTCACCCCTCCACTTT	CASSQTGVDSPLHF
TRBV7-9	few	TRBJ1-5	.	TGTGCCAGCAGCTTAGCTGGGGGTAGCGAACCCCAGCATTTT	CASSLAGGSEPQHF
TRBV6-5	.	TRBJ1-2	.	TGTGCCAGCTTTACCGGGACTAACTATGGCTACACCTTC	CASFTGTNYGYTF
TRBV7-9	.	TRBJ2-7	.	TGTGCCAGCAGCTCCTACAGGGCCCGGGAACCCCTCTCCTACGAGCAGTACTTC	CASSSYRAREPLSYEQYF
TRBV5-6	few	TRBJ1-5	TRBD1	TGTGCCAGCAGCTTGGGGGACAGGAGGAATCAGCCCCAGCATTTT	CASSLGDRRNQPQHF
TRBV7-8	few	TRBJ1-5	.	TGTGCCAGCAGCTCGAGGTGGGGCAATCAGCCCCAGCATTTT	CASSSRWGNQPQHF
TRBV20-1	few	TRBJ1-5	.	TGCAGTGCTAGAGCCCCGGGGAATCAGCCCCAGCATTTT	CSARAPGNQPQHF
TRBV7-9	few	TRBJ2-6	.	TGTGCCAGCAGCCGATTTCCTTCTGGGGCCAACGTCCTGACTTTC	CASSRFPSGANVLTF
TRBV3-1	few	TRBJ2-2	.	TGTGCCAGCAGCCAAGGTGGGAGAGGCCCCACCGGGGAGCTGTTTTTT	CASSQGGRGPTGELFF
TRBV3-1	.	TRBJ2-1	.	TGTGCCAGCAGTGGGATCAGCGGTCTGGAGCAGTTCTTC	CASSGISGLEQFF